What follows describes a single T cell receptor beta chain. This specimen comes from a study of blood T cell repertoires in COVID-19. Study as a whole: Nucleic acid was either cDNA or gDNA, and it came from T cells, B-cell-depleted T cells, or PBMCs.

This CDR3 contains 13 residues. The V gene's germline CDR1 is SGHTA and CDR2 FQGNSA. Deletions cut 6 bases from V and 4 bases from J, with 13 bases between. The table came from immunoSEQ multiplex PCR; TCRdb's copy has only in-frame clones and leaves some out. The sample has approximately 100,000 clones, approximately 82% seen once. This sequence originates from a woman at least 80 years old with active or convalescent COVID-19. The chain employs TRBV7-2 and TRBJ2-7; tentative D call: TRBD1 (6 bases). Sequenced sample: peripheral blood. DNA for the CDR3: TGTGCCAGCAGTACACAGGGTCGGTACGAGCAGTACTTC. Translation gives CASSTQGRYEQYF.